Presented here are 14 T cell receptor beta chains from one specimen sequenced in a study of vaccination and CD4 T cells after COVID-19. Sequenced with the Oncomine TCR Beta short-read assay was DNA taken from cultured CD4+ T cells. TCRdb reanalysed the PCR reads using MiXCR and keeps one entry per CDR3 protein. The data hold fewer than 15,000 distinct CDR3 sequences, with roughly 30% observed a single time. Antigens of these TCRs are unknown. Treatment: roughly 11-day PBMC culture with coronavirus spike peptide pools or control peptides (ViraFEST assay). Sequences were derived from CD4+ T cells from blood, cultured in vitro, sampled after SARS-CoV-2 vaccination. These receptors originate from a human donor who had recovered from COVID-19.

Within the sample, this clonotype is medium-sized. The chain joins TRBV20-1 to TRBJ2-1, with 7 bases lining up with TRBD2. V gave up 0 bases and J gave up 6 bases; unmatched junction bases: 5. The CDR3 has 14 amino acids. Germline values: CDR1 DFQATT, CDR2 SNEGSKA (reference sequence). The CDR3 here is CSARDLAGANEQFF. In DNA form, the CDR3 reads TGCAGTGCTAGAGATTTGGCGGGAGCCAATGAGCAGTTCTTC.

The rearrangement links TRBV24-1 to TRBJ1-5; no definite D call. The CDR3 contains 12 residues. Germline V gene lookup returns CDR1 KGHDR and CDR2 SFDVKD. V was shortened by 2 bases and J by 7 bases, with 5 bases between the two germline ends. CDR3 residues: CATSDSIQPQHF. The CDR3 DNA reads TGTGCCACCAGTGATTCTATACAGCCCCAGCATTTT.

The genes are TRBV2 and TRBJ2-2; 8 nucleotides agree with TRBD2. The V gene end was trimmed by 3 bases and the J gene end by 7 bases; junction bases not matched to a gene: 7. This CDR3 has 15 amino acids. Germline values: CDR1 SNHLY, CDR2 FYNNEI. DNA of the CDR3: TGTGCCAGCAGTGACAGGCGGGAGGTTTACGGGGAGCTGTTTTTT. This codes for CASSDRREVYGELFF. Full variable domain (remainder filled in from reference TRBV2 and TRBJ2-2): EPEVTQTPSHQVTQMGQEVILRCVPISNHLYFYWYRQILGQKVEFLVSFYNNEISEKSEIFDDQFSVERPDGSNFTLKIRSTKLEDSAMYFCASSDRREVYGELFFGEGSRLTVL.

In the case of this clonotype: Its ends do not fully match the called genes, so a read error is possible. CDR3 sequence reads: CSAPRRDRGYGHTF. The CDR3, as DNA: TGCAGTGCACCACGCCGGGACAGGGGATATGGCCACACCTTC. The genes are TRBV20-1 and TRBJ1-2; TRBD1 agrees at 10 bases. The germline V gene encodes CDR1 DFQATT and CDR2 SNEGSKA (reference sequence). This CDR3 is built from 14 residues.

V gene TRBV6-1 combines with J gene TRBJ1-1; D gene uncertain. CDR3 length: 12 residues. Per germline, CDR1 MNHNS and CDR2 SASEGT. Trimming left V 2 bases short and J 4 bases short, with 5 bases between. Here the CDR3 DNA reads TGTGCCAGCAGTGAACGGGGCACTGAAGCTTTCTTT. Translated, it gives CASSERGTEAFF.

Here the CDR3 reads CAIRLTSGMYEQFF. Here the CDR3 DNA reads TGTGCCATCAGGTTGACTAGCGGGATGTATGAGCAGTTCTTC. The rearrangement uses TRBV10-3 and TRBJ2-1, with 11 bases fitting TRBD2. Looked up from germline, CDR1 is ENHRY and CDR2 is SYGVKD. The length of the CDR3 is 14 residues. V dropped 6 bases and J dropped 8; count of bases not matched to a gene: 6.

The chain carries TRBV28 and TRBJ1-3, with D perhaps matching TRBD1 (5 bases). The length of the CDR3 is 14 residues. The V end was cut by 2 bases, the J end by 2 bases, with 7 bases between. Germline V CDR1 and CDR2: MDHEN, SYDVKM. CDR3 loop: CASSLTRAGNTIYF. The DNA of the CDR3 is TGTGCCAGCAGTTTAACCAGGGCTGGAAACACCATATATTTT.

This clonotype was found a few times. The V gene is TRBV10-3, the J gene TRBJ1-1; 7 bases align to TRBD1. The CDR3 contains 14 residues. Germline V gene lookup returns CDR1 ENHRY and CDR2 SYGVKD. V lost 5 bases and J lost 1; bases outside the gene matches: 4. CDR3 residues: CAISSTGSNTEAFF. The CDR3, as DNA: TGTGCCATCAGTTCGACAGGGTCGAACACTGAAGCTTTCTTT.

The chain links TRBV28 to TRBJ2-4, with D unclear. V was trimmed by 4 bases and J by 7 bases, leaving 17 bases between them. The CDR3 length is 15 residues. Looked up from germline, CDR1 is MDHEN and CDR2 is SYDVKM. The CDR3 DNA reads TGTGCCAGCAGTTCTCCCCGGGTCCCAACCAACATTCAGTACTTC. Its protein is CASSSPRVPTNIQYF.

The chain carries TRBV7-3 and TRBJ2-3; D is unclear. Per the germline V gene, CDR1 is SGHTA and CDR2 is FQGTGA. The V and J ends lost 5 bases and 5 bases respectively, with 11 bases between them. The CDR3 length is 13 residues. The CDR3: CASSGTARDTQYF. In DNA form, the CDR3 reads TGTGCCAGCAGCGGAACTGCGCGAGATACGCAGTATTTT.

The table lists this clonotype with a few counts. This chain joins TRBV19 and TRBJ1-1; 7 nucleotides agree with TRBD1. The germline CDR1 and CDR2 sequences are LNHDA and SQIVND (reference sequence). This CDR3 spans 18 amino acids. Trimming at V came to 5 bases and at J to 0 bases, leaving 15 bases not matched to a gene. CDR3 coding DNA: TGTGCCAGTAGTTGGGCCCCAGGGGGTCGTCGTTTGAACACTGAAGCTTTCTTT. Its translation is CASSWAPGGRRLNTEAFF. Together with reference TRBV19 and TRBJ1-1, the CDR3 gives the full variable domain: DGGITQSPKYLFRKEGQNVTLSCEQNLNHDAMYWYRQDPGQGLRLIYYSQIVNDFQKGDIAEGYSVSREKKESFPLTVTSAQKNPTAFYLCASSWAPGGRRLNTEAFFGQGTRLTVV.

CDR3 sequence (DNA): TGTGCCAGCAGCTTACGAACGGGAGGGCCGTACGAGCAGTACTTC. This encodes CASSLRTGGPYEQYF. The J gene is TRBJ2-7, the V gene TRBV11-2, with 8 nucleotides matching TRBD2. The CDR3 sequence is 15 residues long. Germline V gene data show CDR1 as SGHAT and CDR2 as FQNNGV. Trimming cost V 2 bases and J 4 bases; bases outside gene matches: 7.

The V call is TRBV7-9, the J call TRBJ1-1; a possible D gene is TRBD1 (5 bases). CDR1 and CDR2 from the germline V gene are SEHNR and FQNEAQ (reference sequence). V lost 3 bases to trimming and J lost 5 bases, with 10 bases between them. CDR3 size: 13 residues. The CDR3: CASSFGARTEAFF. The CDR3 coding sequence is TGTGCCAGCAGCTTCGGGGCCCGGACTGAAGCTTTCTTT. Combining the CDR3 with reference TRBV7-9 and TRBJ1-1 gives the whole variable domain DTGVSQNPRHKITKRGQNVTFRCDPISEHNRLYWYRQTLGQGPEFLTYFQNEAQLEKSRLLSDRFSAERPKGSFSTLEIQRTEQGDSAMYLCASSFGARTEAFFGQGTRLTVV.

This clonotype appeared a few times. The chain employs TRBV15 and TRBJ2-7, with TRBD1 matching over 8 bases. The J segment lost 2 bases and the V segment lost 3 bases, leaving 6 bases of the junction unmatched. In germline, CDR1 is LNHNV, CDR2 YYDKDF (reference sequence). The CDR3 loop spans 15 amino acids. The CDR3: CATSSPGQATYEQYF. DNA for the CDR3: TGTGCCACCAGCAGTCCGGGACAGGCAACCTACGAGCAGTACTTC.